What follows are 2 T cell receptor beta chains derived from one specimen sequenced in a study of blood T cell repertoires in COVID-19. Profiling relied on immunoSEQ multiplex PCR, and the TCRdb table lists in-frame clones only, not all of them. The sample carries around 400,000 clones, over 75% recorded once. Sequenced: peripheral blood. The receptors here all came from a woman aged 55-75 years with COVID-19, enrolled during active disease.

The V and J genes are TRBV13 and TRBJ2-5; D remains ambiguous. This CDR3 contains 14 residues. Germline CDR1 is PRHDT and CDR2 is FYEKMQ (reference sequence). The V end lost 0 bases, the J end lost 5 bases, and 10 bases lay between the germline ends. CDR3: CASSLGGHGETQYF. The CDR3 nucleotides read TGTGCCAGCAGCTTAGGAGGCCACGGGGAGACCCAGTACTTC.

The chain is built from TRBV28 and TRBJ2-7; 7 bases are a match to TRBD2. There are 16 residues in the CDR3. Germline-derived CDR1 and CDR2 are MDHEN and SYDVKM. V shed 3 bases and J 5 bases; nucleotides not matched to a gene: 13. CDR3 nucleotides: TGTGCCAGCAGTTTCTCGGGAGGAACAGCCCGTCACGAGCAGTACTTC. It codes for CASSFSGGTARHEQYF.